This T cell receptor (beta chain) was sequenced in a study of blood T cells in healthy people across ages. For the study at large: There was about one barcoded beta molecule captured by template switching per two T cells. Study results and caveats: The study could not conclusively compare naive and antigen-experienced cells, given its unsorted PBMCs.

A second PCR, run for roughly 6 to 11 cycles, used a sample-barcoded 5' primer plus a J-beta primer mix. Each CDR3 protein gets one entry after TCRdb re-called the 5' RACE reads with MiXCR. The table lists around 900,000 distinct CDR3 sequences, 51% of them singletons, with 20% to 25% in the top ten. This clonotype was counted a few times. What it binds is not known. The TCR originated in a woman in her fifties or sixties in good health. Source material: blood.

In DNA, the CDR3 is TGTGCCAGCAGTGGAGGGGGGGGACAGGGTACCTATGGCTACACCTTC. It specifies CASSGGGGQGTYGYTF. The chain joins TRBV6-1 to TRBJ1-2, with 9 bases lining up with TRBD1. This CDR3 spans 16 amino acids. V gave up 4 bases and J gave up 4 bases; unmatched junction bases: 10. The germline gives CDR1 MNHNS, CDR2 SASEGT.